These 5 T cell receptor beta chains were sequenced from one sample in a study of T cells in Graves' hyperthyroidism and ophthalmopathy. From RNA transcripts, TCR beta CDR3 regions were amplified. Initially, a first-round RT-PCR of the TCR CDR3 employed the HTBI primer set. In TCRdb, the multiplex PCR reads were re-called with MiXCR into one record per CDR3 protein. This sample has roughly 700,000 distinct CDR3 sequences; about 15% occur once, and the top ten carry 10%. Sample: blood. These receptors originate from a woman aged 18-29 years with Graves' hyperthyroidism.

This clonotype was picked up a small number of times. The chain joins TRBV7-9 to TRBJ2-1; 16 nucleotides align to TRBD2. This CDR3 has 18 residues. V was clipped by 5 bases and J by 10 bases; unmatched bases: 14. CDR1 and CDR2 from the germline V gene are SEHNR and FQNEAQ (reference sequence). The CDR3 DNA reads as TGTGCCAGCAGCCCACCCCAGGGACTAGCGGGAGGGCCAGGCGAGCAGTTCTTC. It yields the protein CASSPPQGLAGGPGEQFF.

For this clonotype: A much larger clone differs from this one at a single base, so this may be a read error. In DNA form, the CDR3 reads TGTGCCAGCAGCTTAAGGGGTAGCGGGAGTGCAGATACGCAGTATTTT. Protein: CASSLRGSGSADTQYF. The chain employs TRBV7-2 and TRBJ2-3, with 9 nucleotides matching TRBD2. The CDR3 is 16 amino acids. Germline lookup yields CDR1 SGHTA and CDR2 FQGNSA. V shed 2 bases and J 4 bases; nucleotides not matched to a gene: 7.

This clonotype was recorded many times. The chain joins TRBV11-2 to TRBJ2-7; D might be TRBD2 (5 bases). V lost 7 bases, J lost 3 bases, and 13 bases lay in between. Germline V gene sequence: CDR1 SGHAT, CDR2 FQNNGV. The CDR3 is 13 residues long. The DNA of the CDR3 is TGTGCCAGCACCTTGCAAGGGAGCTACGAGCAGTACTTC. As protein: CASTLQGSYEQYF.

The V gene is TRBV10-2, the J gene TRBJ1-1; no definite D call. CDR1 and CDR2 from the germline V gene are WSHSY and SAAADI. Trimming cost V 3 bases and J 1 base, with 9 bases left between them. This CDR3 is 14 amino acids long. The CDR3 DNA reads TGCGCCAGCAGTGATTGGTTAGAGAACACTGAAGCTTTCTTT. Encoded protein: CASSDWLENTEAFF.

The gene calls are TRBV19 and TRBJ2-1, with no clear D. The CDR3 spans 18 residues. Trimming cost V 5 bases and J 0 bases, with 20 bases left between them. Germline V lookup: CDR1 LNHDA, CDR2 SQIVND (reference sequence). The CDR3 region has the DNA TGTGCCAGTAGTTCCCGTTTCCGAGATTTAACCTCCTACAATGAGCAGTTCTTC. Translation: CASSSRFRDLTSYNEQFF.